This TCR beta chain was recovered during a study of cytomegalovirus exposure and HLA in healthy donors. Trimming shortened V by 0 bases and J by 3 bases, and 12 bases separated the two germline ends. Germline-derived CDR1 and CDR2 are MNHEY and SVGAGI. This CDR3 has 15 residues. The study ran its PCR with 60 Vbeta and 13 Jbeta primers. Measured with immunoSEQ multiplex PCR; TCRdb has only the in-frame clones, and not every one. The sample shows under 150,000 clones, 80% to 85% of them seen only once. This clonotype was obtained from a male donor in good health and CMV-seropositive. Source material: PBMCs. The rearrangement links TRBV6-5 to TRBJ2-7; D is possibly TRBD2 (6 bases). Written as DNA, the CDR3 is TGTGCCAGCAGTTACTCGAGCGGGTTTTACTACGAGCAGTACTTC. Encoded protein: CASSYSSGFYYEQYF.